This record concerns one TCR beta chain sequence. This CDR3 is 18 amino acids long. V gave up 6 bases and J gave up 0 bases; unmatched junction bases: 9. Germline CDR1 reads MDHEN; CDR2 reads SYDVKM. The data were produced by immunoSEQ multiplex PCR, yet TCRdb's version contains in-frame clones alone and is incomplete. Found here are approximately 26,000 clones, 90% of them singletons; the top ten hold over 1.5%. These data originate in a study of blood T cell repertoires in COVID-19. What was sequenced was peripheral blood. This chain links TRBV28 with TRBJ2-6; 9 bases map to TRBD1. This clonotype was sampled from a woman aged 60-75 years with active COVID-19. In DNA form, the CDR3 reads TGTGCCAGCAGCCAAAGGACAGGGGCGAGCTCTGGGGCCAACGTCCTGACTTTC. The encoded protein is CASSQRTGASSGANVLTF.